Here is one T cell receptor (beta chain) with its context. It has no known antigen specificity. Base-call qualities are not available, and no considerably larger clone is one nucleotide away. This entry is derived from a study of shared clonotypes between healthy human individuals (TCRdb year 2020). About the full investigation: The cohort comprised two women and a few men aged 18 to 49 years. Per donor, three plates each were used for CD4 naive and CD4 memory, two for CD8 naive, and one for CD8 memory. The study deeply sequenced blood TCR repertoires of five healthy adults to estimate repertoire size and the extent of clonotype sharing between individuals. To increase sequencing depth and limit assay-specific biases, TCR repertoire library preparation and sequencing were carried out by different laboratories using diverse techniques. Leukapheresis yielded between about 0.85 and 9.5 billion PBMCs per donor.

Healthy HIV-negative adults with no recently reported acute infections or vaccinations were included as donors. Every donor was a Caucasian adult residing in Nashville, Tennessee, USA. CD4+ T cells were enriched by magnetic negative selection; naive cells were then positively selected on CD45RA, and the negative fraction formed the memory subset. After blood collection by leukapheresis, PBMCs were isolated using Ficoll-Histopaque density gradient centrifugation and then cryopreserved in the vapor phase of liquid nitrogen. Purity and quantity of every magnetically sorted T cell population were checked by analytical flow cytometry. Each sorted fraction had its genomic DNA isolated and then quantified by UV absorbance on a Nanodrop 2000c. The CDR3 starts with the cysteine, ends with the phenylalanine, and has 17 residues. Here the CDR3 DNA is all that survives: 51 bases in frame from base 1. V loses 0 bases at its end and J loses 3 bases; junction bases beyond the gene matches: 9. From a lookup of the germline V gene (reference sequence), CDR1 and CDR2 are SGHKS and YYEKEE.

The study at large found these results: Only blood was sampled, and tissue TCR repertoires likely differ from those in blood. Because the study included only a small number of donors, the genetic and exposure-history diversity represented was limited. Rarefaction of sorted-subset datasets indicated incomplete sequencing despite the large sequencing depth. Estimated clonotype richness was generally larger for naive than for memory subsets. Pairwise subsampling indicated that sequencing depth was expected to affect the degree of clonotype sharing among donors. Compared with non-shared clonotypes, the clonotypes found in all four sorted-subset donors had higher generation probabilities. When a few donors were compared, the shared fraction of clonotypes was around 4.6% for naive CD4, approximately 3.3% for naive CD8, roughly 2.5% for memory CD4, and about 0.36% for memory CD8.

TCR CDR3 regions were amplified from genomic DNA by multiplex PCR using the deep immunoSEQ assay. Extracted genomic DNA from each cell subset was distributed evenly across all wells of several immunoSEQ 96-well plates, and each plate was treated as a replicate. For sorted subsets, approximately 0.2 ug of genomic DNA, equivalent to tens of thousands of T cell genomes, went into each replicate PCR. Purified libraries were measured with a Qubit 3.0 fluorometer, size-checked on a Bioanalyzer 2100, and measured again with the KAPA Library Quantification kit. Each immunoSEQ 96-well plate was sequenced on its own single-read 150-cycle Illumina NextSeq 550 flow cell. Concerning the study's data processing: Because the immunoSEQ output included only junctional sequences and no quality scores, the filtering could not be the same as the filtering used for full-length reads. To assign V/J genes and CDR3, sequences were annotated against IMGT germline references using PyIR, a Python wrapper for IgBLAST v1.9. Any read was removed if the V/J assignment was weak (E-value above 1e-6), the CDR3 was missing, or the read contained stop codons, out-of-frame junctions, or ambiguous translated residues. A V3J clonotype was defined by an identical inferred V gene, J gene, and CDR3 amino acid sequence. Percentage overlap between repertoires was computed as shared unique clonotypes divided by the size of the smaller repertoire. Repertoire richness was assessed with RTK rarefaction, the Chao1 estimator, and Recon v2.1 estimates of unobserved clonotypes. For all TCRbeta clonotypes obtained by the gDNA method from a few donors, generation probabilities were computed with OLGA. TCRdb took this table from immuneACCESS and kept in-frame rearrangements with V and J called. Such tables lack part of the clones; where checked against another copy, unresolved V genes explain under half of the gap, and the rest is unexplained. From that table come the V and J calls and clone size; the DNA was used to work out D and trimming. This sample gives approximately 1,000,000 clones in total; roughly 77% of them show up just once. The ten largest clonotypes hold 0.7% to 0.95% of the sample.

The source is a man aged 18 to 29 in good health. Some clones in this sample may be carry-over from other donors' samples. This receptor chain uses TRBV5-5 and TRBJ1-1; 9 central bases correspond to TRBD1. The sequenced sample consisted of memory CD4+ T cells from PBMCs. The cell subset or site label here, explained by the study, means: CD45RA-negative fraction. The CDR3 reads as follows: CASSLENRRQGDTEAFF. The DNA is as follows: TGTGCCAGCAGCTTGGAGAATAGGAGACAGGGGGACACTGAAGCTTTCTTT.